What follows is one TCR beta chain and its context. The sample belongs to a study of blood T cell repertoires in COVID-19. Between the trimmed V and J ends, which lost 6 bases and 5 bases, there was a span of 14 bases. Germline V CDR1 and CDR2: LGHDT, YNNKEL (reference sequence). The CDR3 runs to 15 residues. Sequencing was performed with immunoSEQ multiplex PCR; in TCRdb, only in-frame clones are kept and a portion is missing. The sample records roughly 130,000 clones, around 84% being singletons. The V call is TRBV3-1 (or the pseudogene TRBV3-2), the J call TRBJ2-6; tentatively, D is TRBD1 (6 bases). The specimen sequenced was peripheral blood. The TCR originated in a young man with COVID-19, enrolled during active disease. CDR3 bases: TGTGCCAGCAGTCCTCAGCAGGGGAGGGCCAACGTCCTGACTTTC. Translation: CASSPQQGRANVLTF.